This T cell receptor (beta chain) was retrieved from a study of T-cell reconstitution after alpha-beta-depleted transplantation in children. Findings and limits, study-wide: The high TCRbeta diversity at day 60 in some patients came from surviving recipient T cells and thymic progenitors. Newly produced T cells mostly accounted for T-cell counts and diversity one year post-transplant. Two months or so post-transplant, alpha-beta T cells reportedly derived from several hundred expanded graft clones.

This clonotype was seen only a few times. Its antigen is as yet unknown. Preparation of the TCRbeta library was carried out with unique molecular identifiers. TCRdb ran MiXCR on the PCR reads and lists one entry per CDR3 protein. The sample includes some 6,000 distinct CDR3 sequences, 15% to 20% of them seen just once. This CDR3 region has 14 residues. Germline CDR1 is LGHDT and CDR2 is YNNKEL (reference sequence). V was cut by 4 bases and J by 2 bases, with 12 bases left in between. The receptor's source is a male patient between 10 and 17 years old who had a stem cell transplant for acute myeloid leukemia, so the T cells may come from the graft donor. The rearrangement links TRBV3-1 to TRBJ2-7; D is perhaps TRBD2 (5 bases). Sequenced material: PBMCs, mostly from graft donor cells, taken 60 days after TCRalphabeta/CD19-depleted stem cell transplant. Here the CDR3 reads CASSPSDYPYEQYF. DNA for the CDR3: TGTGCCAGCAGCCCCTCCGACTACCCCTACGAGCAGTACTTC.